The text below deals with one T cell receptor beta chain. The antigen remains undetermined. The data stem from a study of shared clonotypes between healthy human individuals. Study findings and constraints: Rarefaction showed sorted-subset sequencing was incomplete despite large depth. Generally, naive subsets (rather than memory subsets) showed larger estimated richness. Relative to clonotypes present in all four donors, those not shared had lower generation probabilities.

Execution of the assay was at deep level. TCRdb keeps only in-frame clones here, not all; method: immunoSEQ multiplex PCR. In the table there are 1,400,000 or so clones, 97% to 99% of which are singletons. The CDR3 spans 17 residues. The V gene end was trimmed by 1 base and the J gene end by 4 bases; junction bases not matched to a gene: 9. The germline V gene has CDR1 SGHRS and CDR2 YFSETQ. This receptor was taken from a man in his thirties or forties in good health. The chain uses TRBV5-1 and TRBJ2-3; 10 positions match TRBD2. Sequenced: naive CD4+ T cells sorted from blood. The subset is: CD45RA+ positively selected. CDR3 protein: CASSLFLAGEGSDTQYF. The CDR3 DNA reads TGCGCCAGCAGCTTGTTTCTAGCGGGAGAAGGATCAGATACGCAGTATTTT.